One and the same sample provided the 13 T cell receptor beta chains below, sequenced in a study of control samples from healthy donors and cancer patients. Profiling relied on immunoSEQ multiplex PCR, and the TCRdb table lists in-frame clones only, not all of them. Here the sample spans about 170,000 clones, 93% being singletons. Source material: blood. The receptors originated from a woman aged 55-69 years in good health.

This sequence joins TRBV7-6 and TRBJ2-3; D is perhaps TRBD2 (6 bases). The germline gives CDR1 SGHVS, CDR2 FNYEAQ. Between the trimmed V and J ends, which lost 5 bases and 2 bases, there was a span of 14 bases. This CDR3 has 15 amino acids. The chain's CDR3 is CASSPRGKFTDTQYF. The CDR3 DNA reads as TGTGCCAGCAGCCCCCGGGGGAAGTTCACAGATACGCAGTATTTT.

V and J are TRBV3-1 (or the pseudogene TRBV3-2) and TRBJ1-2; no clear D. V gave up 1 base and J gave up 6 bases, with 15 bases separating them. Germline V gene data show CDR1 as LGHDT and CDR2 as YNNKEL (reference sequence). The CDR3 is 15 amino acids. CDR3 sequence reads: CASSQVVEASDGYTF. The CDR3 coding sequence is TGTGCCAGCAGCCAAGTAGTTGAGGCTTCTGATGGCTACACCTTC.

The V call is TRBV11-3, the J call TRBJ1-6; D is unclear. The ends were cut back, 0 bases at V and 4 bases at J, with 1 base in the middle. The CDR3 covers 13 residues. CDR1 is SGHNT, CDR2 YENEEA, per germline. Here the CDR3 DNA reads TGTGCCAGCAGCTTAGAGTATAATTCACCCCTCCACTTT. Its protein product is CASSLEYNSPLHF.

The V call is TRBV6-5, the J call TRBJ2-3; TRBD2 agrees at 8 bases. Trimming removed 6 bases from V and 5 bases from J; junction bases left unmatched: 7. Germline V gene lookup returns CDR1 MNHEY and CDR2 SVGAGI. CDR3 size: 14 residues. The CDR3 sequence: CASRPGGDRDTQYF. The CDR3 coding sequence is TGTGCCAGCAGGCCCGGGGGGGATCGAGATACGCAGTATTTT.

The V call is TRBV18, the J call TRBJ1-6; unclear D gene. This CDR3 contains 16 residues. Looked up from germline, CDR1 is KGHSH and CDR2 is LQKENI. With 8 bases removed from V and 5 bases from J, the gap between germline ends came to 19 bases. CDR3 bases: TGTGCCAGCCTCACGGAGGGAGGGCCCGATAATTCACCCCTCCACTTT. Protein sequence: CASLTEGGPDNSPLHF.

The chain links TRBV15 to TRBJ1-5; D remains unclear. The germline CDR1 and CDR2 sequences are LNHNV and YYDKDF (reference sequence). Trimming cost V 1 base and J 2 bases, with 24 bases left between them. The CDR3 contains 20 residues. In DNA form, the CDR3 reads TGTGCCACCAGCAGAGCGAAACCAAGGGTGAGGTTCTGGGGCAATCAGCCCCAGCATTTT. Translating gives CATSRAKPRVRFWGNQPQHF.

The V and J genes are TRBV18 and TRBJ1-2, with D possibly TRBD1 on 5 matching bases. Germline CDR1 and CDR2: KGHSH and LQKENI. Trimming pared 6 bases from V and 7 bases from J, leaving 18 bases between. The CDR3 covers 14 residues. CDR3 region: CASSPYRGESGYTF. CDR3 DNA: TGTGCCAGCTCTCCTTACCGAGGGGAAAGTGGCTACACCTTC.

V gene TRBV18 combines with J gene TRBJ2-7; a possible D gene is TRBD1 (6 bases). Looked up from germline, CDR1 is KGHSH and CDR2 is LQKENI. The CDR3 contains 16 residues. The V gene lost 2 bases and the J gene lost 0 bases, with 14 bases spanning the gap. This CDR3 is CASSPTWDTISYEQYF. CDR3 in DNA: TGTGCCAGCTCACCAACGTGGGACACAATCTCCTACGAGCAGTACTTC.

The J gene is TRBJ1-2, the V gene TRBV5-1; D gene ambiguous. This CDR3 has 13 residues. Trimming took off 2 bases at V and 5 bases at J, with 10 bases between the two ends. Germline V gene data show CDR1 as SGHRS and CDR2 as YFSETQ. Written as DNA, the CDR3 is TGCGCCAGCAGCTTCGGCGATACATATGGCTACACCTTC. This gives the protein CASSFGDTYGYTF. Full variable domain (outside the CDR3, taken from reference TRBV5-1 and TRBJ1-2): KAGVTQTPRYLIKTRGQQVTLSCSPISGHRSVSWYQQTPGQGLQFLFEYFSETQRNKGNFPGRFSGRQFSNSRSEMNVSTLELGDSALYLCASSFGDTYGYTFGSGTRLTVV.

This sequence joins TRBV6-2 or TRBV6-3 and TRBJ1-2; no firm D call. This CDR3 contains 13 residues. Germline lookup yields CDR1 MNHEY and CDR2 SVGEGT. V was clipped by 2 bases and J by 4 bases, with 8 bases between them. The CDR3 DNA follows: TGTGCCAGCAGTTACCCATCCGCCTATGGCTACACCTTC. Encoded protein: CASSYPSAYGYTF.

The rearrangement links TRBV5-6 to TRBJ2-5; the match to TRBD1 covers 7 bases. Germline V lookup: CDR1 SGHDT, CDR2 YYEEEE. Trimming removed 4 bases from V and 3 bases from J; junction bases left unmatched: 3. This CDR3 comprises 13 residues. CDR3 protein: CASSATGKETQYF. The CDR3 DNA is TGTGCCAGCAGCGCGACAGGGAAAGAGACCCAGTACTTC. The complete variable domain, with remaining parts taken from reference TRBV5-6 and TRBJ2-5, reads DAGVTQSPTHLIKTRGQQVTLRCSPKSGHDTVSWYQQALGQGPQFIFQYYEEEERQRGNFPDRFSGHQFPNYSSELNVNALLLGDSALYLCASSATGKETQYFGPGTRLLVL.

The rearrangement links TRBV12-5 to TRBJ2-5; 10 bases map to TRBD2. Trimming removed 0 bases from V and 4 bases from J; junction bases left unmatched: 8. From germline, CDR1 is LGHNT and CDR2 FRNRAP. This CDR3 is 17 amino acids long. The CDR3 sequence is CASGLVLASGGPETQYF. CDR3 in DNA: TGTGCTAGTGGTTTGGTACTGGCTAGCGGGGGCCCAGAGACCCAGTACTTC.

The rearrangement uses TRBV20-1 and TRBJ2-5; D is undetermined. The V end was cut by 6 bases, the J end by 2 bases, with 7 bases between. The CDR3 runs to 11 residues. CDR1 is DFQATT, CDR2 SNEGSKA, per germline (reference sequence). The CDR3 spells CSARPQETQYF. CDR3 sequence (DNA): TGCAGTGCGCGTCCACAAGAGACCCAGTACTTC.